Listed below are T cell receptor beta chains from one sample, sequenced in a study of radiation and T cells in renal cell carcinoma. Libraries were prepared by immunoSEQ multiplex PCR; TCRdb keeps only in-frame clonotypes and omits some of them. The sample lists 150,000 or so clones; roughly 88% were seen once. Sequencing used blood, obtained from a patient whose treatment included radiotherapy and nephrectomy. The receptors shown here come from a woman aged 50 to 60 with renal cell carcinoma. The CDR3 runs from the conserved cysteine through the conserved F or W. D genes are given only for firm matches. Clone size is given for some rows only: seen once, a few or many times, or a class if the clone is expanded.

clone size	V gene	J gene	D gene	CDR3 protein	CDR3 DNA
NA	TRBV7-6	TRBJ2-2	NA	CASRIQGHTGELFF	TGTGCCAGCAGGATACAGGGTCACACCGGGGAGCTGTTTTTT
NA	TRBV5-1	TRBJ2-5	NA	CASSLASLPRGMGWETQYF	TGCGCCAGCAGCTTGGCCAGTCTGCCTAGAGGCATGGGGTGGGAGACCCAGTACTTC
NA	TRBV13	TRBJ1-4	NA	CATAQSGKLFF	TGTGCCACCGCCCAATCAGGAAAACTGTTTTTT
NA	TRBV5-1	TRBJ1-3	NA	CASSLIPPTGSGNTIYF	TGCGCCAGCAGCCTTATACCCCCAACAGGGTCTGGAAACACCATATATTTT
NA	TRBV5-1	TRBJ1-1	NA	CASSFGGEAFF	TGCGCCAGCAGCTTTGGGGGGGAAGCTTTCTTT
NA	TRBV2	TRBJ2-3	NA	CASSELRLGDTQYF	TGTGCCAGCAGTGAATTGCGGCTGGGAGATACGCAGTATTTT
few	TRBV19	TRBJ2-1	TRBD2	CASSVTSGGSASYNEQFF	TGTGCCAGTAGTGTGACTAGCGGGGGATCCGCCTCCTACAATGAGCAGTTCTTC
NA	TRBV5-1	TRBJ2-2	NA	CASSSMTRTGELFF	TGCGCCAGCAGCTCCATGACAAGGACCGGGGAGCTGTTTTTT
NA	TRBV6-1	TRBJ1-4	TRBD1	CASSADRGNEKLFF	TGTGCCAGCAGTGCCGACAGGGGGAATGAAAAACTGTTTTTT
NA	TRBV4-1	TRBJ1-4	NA	CASRGGRGEKLFF	TGCGCCAGCAGGGGGGGGCGAGGGGAAAAACTGTTTTTT
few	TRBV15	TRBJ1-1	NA	CATSRDPRETEAFF	TGTGCCACCAGCAGAGATCCTAGAGAAACTGAAGCTTTCTTT
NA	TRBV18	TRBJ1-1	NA	CASSPSDGYMNTEAFF	TGTGCCAGCTCACCAAGTGACGGTTACATGAACACTGAAGCTTTCTTT
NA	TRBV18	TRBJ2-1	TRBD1	CASSPGDRVHEQFF	TGTGCCAGCTCACCGGGGGACAGGGTCCATGAGCAGTTCTTC
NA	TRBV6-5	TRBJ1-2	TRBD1	CASSLQGHGYTF	TGTGCCAGCAGTCTACAGGGGCATGGCTACACCTTC
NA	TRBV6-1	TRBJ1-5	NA	CASSGVSNQPQHF	TGTGCCAGCAGTGGAGTTAGCAATCAGCCCCAGCATTTT
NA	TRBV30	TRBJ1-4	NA	CAWSPGWAEKLFF	TGTGCCTGGAGTCCTGGGTGGGCTGAAAAACTGTTTTTT
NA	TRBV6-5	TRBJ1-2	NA	CASSLKRGGGYTF	TGTGCCAGCTCCTTGAAAAGGGGAGGGGGCTACACCTTC
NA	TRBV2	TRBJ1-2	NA	CASSETITNYGYTF	TGTGCCAGCAGTGAGACCATTACTAACTATGGCTACACCTTC
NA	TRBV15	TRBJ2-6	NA	CATSRERAAPGANVLTF	TGTGCCACCAGCAGAGAACGAGCGGCGCCCGGGGCCAACGTCCTGACTTTC
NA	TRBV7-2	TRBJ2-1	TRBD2	CASSVSGGATNEQFF	TGTGCCAGCAGCGTTAGCGGGGGGGCTACCAATGAGCAGTTCTTC
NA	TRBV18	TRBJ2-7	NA	CASSPPDQTREQYF	TGTGCCAGCTCACCACCAGACCAAACGCGCGAGCAGTACTTC
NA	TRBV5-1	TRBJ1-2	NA	CASSFNGRVGYGYTF	TGCGCCAGCAGCTTCAACGGGAGAGTGGGCTATGGCTACACCTTC
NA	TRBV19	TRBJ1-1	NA	CASSSLGRGTEAFF	TGTGCCAGTAGTTCCCTGGGCCGGGGAACTGAAGCTTTCTTT
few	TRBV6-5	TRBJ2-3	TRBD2	CASSSGGSTDTQYF	TGTGCCAGCAGTTCGGGGGGGAGCACAGATACGCAGTATTTT
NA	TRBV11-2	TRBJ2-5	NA	CASSQEGGNRETQYF	TGTGCCAGCAGCCAGGAAGGGGGGAACAGAGAGACCCAGTACTTC
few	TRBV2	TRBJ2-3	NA	CASRGGGTQYF	TGTGCCAGCAGGGGCGGCGGTACGCAGTATTTT
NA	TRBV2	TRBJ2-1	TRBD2	CASIGLAGNNEQFF	TGTGCCAGCATTGGACTAGCGGGGAACAATGAGCAGTTCTTC
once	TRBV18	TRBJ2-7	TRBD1	CASSRDRAYEQYF	TGTGCCAGCTCACGAGACAGGGCGTACGAGCAGTACTTC